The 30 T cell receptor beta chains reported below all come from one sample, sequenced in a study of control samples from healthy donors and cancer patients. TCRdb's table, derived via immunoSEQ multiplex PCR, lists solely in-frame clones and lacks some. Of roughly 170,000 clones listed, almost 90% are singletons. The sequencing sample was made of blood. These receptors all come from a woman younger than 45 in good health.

The CDR3 loop reads CASSLGQGVDTQYF. The CDR3, as DNA: TGTGCCAGCAGCTTGGGACAGGGGGTAGATACGCAGTATTTT. This chain joins TRBV5-4 and TRBJ2-3; 9 bases map to TRBD1. CDR1 is SGHNT, CDR2 YYREEE, per germline (reference sequence). This CDR3 has 14 residues. The ends lost 0 bases at V and 5 bases at J; junction bases unmatched: 1.

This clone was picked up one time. The CDR3 loop is CASSPRTGGGEKLFF. The CDR3 DNA reads as TGTGCCAGCAGTCCCAGGACAGGGGGCGGTGAAAAACTGTTTTTT. The genes are TRBV2 and TRBJ1-4; 11 nucleotides agree with TRBD1. The germline V gene has CDR1 SNHLY and CDR2 FYNNEI. The CDR3 covers 15 residues. J was trimmed by 7 bases and V by 5 bases; bases with no gene match: 6.

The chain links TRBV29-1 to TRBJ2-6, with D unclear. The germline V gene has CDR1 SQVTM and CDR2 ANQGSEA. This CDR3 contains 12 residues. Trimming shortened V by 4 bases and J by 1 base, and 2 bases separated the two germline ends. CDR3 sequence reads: CSVGSGANVLTF. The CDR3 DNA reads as TGCAGCGTTGGATCTGGGGCCAACGTCCTGACTTTC.

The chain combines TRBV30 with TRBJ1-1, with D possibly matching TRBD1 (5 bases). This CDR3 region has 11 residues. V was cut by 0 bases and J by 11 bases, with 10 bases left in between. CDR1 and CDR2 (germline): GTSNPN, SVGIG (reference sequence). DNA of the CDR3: TGTGCCTGGAGTGTACGGAAGGGGGCTTTCTTT. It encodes CAWSVRKGAFF.

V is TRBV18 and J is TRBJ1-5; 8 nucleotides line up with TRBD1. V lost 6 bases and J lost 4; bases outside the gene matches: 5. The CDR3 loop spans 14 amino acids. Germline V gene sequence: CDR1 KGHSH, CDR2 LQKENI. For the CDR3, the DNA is TGTGCCAGCTCCCCTGGACAGGGAAATCAGCCCCAGCATTTT. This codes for CASSPGQGNQPQHF.

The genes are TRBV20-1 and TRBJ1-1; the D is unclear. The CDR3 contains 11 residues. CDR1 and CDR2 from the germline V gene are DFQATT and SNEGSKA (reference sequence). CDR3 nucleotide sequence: TGCAGGGTACGGGGAGCCACTGAAGCTTTCTTT. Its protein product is CRVRGATEAFF.

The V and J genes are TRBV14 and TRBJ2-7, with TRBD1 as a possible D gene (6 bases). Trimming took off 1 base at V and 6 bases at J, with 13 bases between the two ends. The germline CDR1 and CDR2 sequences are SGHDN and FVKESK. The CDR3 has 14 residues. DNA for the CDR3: TGTGCCAGCAGCCAAGCTCGGCAGGGGACCGAGCAGTACTTC. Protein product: CASSQARQGTEQYF. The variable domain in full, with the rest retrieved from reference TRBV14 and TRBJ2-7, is EAGVTQFPSHSVIEKGQTVTLRCDPISGHDNLYWYRRVMGKEIKFLLHFVKESKQDESGMPNNRFLAERTGGTYSTLKVQPAELEDSGVYFCASSQARQGTEQYFGPGTRLTVT.

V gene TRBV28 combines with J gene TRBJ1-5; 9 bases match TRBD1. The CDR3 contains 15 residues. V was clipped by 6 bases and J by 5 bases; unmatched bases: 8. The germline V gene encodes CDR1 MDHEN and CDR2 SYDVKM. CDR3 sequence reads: CASRGTGTGYQPQHF. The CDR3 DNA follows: TGTGCCAGCAGGGGCACCGGGACAGGGTATCAGCCCCAGCATTTT.

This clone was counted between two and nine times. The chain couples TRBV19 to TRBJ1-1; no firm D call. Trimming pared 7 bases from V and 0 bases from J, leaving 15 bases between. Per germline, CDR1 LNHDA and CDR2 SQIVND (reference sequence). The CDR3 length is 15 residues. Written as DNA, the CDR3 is TGTGCCAGTACCTCAGGCGACCGCTTGAACACTGAAGCTTTCTTT. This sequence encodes CASTSGDRLNTEAFF.

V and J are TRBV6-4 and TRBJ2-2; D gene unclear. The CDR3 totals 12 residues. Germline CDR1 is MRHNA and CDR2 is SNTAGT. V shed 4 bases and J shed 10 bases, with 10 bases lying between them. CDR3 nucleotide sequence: TGTGCCAGCAGTGCCACAGCTGTGGAGCTGTTTTTT. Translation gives CASSATAVELFF.

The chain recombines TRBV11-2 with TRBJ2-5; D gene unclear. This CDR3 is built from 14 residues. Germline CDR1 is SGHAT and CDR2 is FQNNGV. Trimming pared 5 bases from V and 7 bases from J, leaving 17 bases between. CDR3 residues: CASSHSSAPVTQYF. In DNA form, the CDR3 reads TGTGCCAGCAGCCATTCGTCTGCGCCCGTGACCCAGTACTTC.

CDR3 in amino acids: CASSLASYGYTF. The DNA for the CDR3 is TGTGCCAGCAGCTTGGCCAGCTATGGCTACACCTTC. The V gene is TRBV5-6, the J gene TRBJ1-2, with unresolved D. This CDR3 is built from 12 residues. V lost 0 bases to trimming and J lost 4 bases, with 4 bases between them. Germline CDR1 and CDR2: SGHDT and YYEEEE. The variable domain in full, with the rest retrieved from reference TRBV5-6 and TRBJ1-2, is DAGVTQSPTHLIKTRGQQVTLRCSPKSGHDTVSWYQQALGQGPQFIFQYYEEEERQRGNFPDRFSGHQFPNYSSELNVNALLLGDSALYLCASSLASYGYTFGSGTRLTVV.

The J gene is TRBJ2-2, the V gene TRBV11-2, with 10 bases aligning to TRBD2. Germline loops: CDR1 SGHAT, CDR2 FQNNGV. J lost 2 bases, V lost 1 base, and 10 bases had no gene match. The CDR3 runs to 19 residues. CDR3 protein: CASSLGLASGRLNTGELFF. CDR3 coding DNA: TGTGCCAGCAGCTTAGGCCTGGCTAGCGGGAGACTCAACACCGGGGAGCTGTTTTTT.

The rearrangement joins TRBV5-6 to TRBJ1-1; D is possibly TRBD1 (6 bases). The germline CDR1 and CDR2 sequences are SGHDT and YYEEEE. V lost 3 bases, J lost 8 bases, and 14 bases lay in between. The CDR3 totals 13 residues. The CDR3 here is CASSSPGTREAFF. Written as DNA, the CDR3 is TGTGCCAGCAGCTCCCCGGGGACACGGGAAGCTTTCTTT.

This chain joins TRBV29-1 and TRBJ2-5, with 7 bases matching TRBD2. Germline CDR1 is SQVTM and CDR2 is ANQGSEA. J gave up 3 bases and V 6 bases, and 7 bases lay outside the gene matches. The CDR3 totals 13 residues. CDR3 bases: TGCAGCGTCGCTCTGCGGGGGAAAGAGACCCAGTACTTC. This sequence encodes CSVALRGKETQYF.

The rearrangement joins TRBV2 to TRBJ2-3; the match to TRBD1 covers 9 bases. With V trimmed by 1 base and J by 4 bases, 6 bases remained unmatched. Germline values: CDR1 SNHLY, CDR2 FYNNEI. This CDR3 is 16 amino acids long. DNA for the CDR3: TGTGCCAGCAGTGAAGGGGGACAGGGTTACGCAGATACGCAGTATTTT. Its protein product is CASSEGGQGYADTQYF.

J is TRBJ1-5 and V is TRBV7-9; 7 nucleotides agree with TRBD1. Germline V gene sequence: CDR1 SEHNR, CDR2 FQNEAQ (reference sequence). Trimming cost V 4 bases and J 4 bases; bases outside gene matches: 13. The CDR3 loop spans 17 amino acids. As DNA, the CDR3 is TGTGCCAGCAGCTCCACCTTAGGACAGGTCGGAAATCAGCCCCAGCATTTT. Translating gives CASSSTLGQVGNQPQHF. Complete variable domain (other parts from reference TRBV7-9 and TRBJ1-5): DTGVSQNPRHKITKRGQNVTFRCDPISEHNRLYWYRQTLGQGPEFLTYFQNEAQLEKSRLLSDRFSAERPKGSFSTLEIQRTEQGDSAMYLCASSSTLGQVGNQPQHFGDGTRLSIL.

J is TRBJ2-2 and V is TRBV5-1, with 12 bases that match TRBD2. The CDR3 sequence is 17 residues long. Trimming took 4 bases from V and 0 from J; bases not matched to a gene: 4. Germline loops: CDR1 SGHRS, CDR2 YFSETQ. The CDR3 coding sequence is TGCGCCAGCAGCCCCGGACTAGCGGGGTCGAACACCGGGGAGCTGTTTTTT. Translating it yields CASSPGLAGSNTGELFF. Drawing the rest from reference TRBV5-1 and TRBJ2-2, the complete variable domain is KAGVTQTPRYLIKTRGQQVTLSCSPISGHRSVSWYQQTPGQGLQFLFEYFSETQRNKGNFPGRFSGRQFSNSRSEMNVSTLELGDSALYLCASSPGLAGSNTGELFFGEGSRLTVL.

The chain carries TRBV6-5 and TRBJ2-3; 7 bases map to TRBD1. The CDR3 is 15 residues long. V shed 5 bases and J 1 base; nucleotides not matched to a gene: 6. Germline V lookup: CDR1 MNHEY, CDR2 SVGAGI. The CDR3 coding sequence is TGTGCCAGCAGTATGACCGGGACAGGCACAGATACGCAGTATTTT. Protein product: CASSMTGTGTDTQYF.

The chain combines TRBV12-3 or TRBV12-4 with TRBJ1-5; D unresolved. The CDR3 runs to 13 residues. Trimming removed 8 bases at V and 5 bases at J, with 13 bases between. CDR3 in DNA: TGTGCCAGCGATCTCAAACTTTATCAGCCCCAGCATTTT. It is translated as CASDLKLYQPQHF.

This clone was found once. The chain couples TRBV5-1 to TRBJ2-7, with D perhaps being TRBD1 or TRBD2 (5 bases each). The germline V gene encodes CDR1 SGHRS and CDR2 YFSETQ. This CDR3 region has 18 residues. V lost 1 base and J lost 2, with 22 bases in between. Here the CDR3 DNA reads TGCGCCAGCAGCTTGCCTTCTGGTCGGGGACGGGAACCCTACGAGCAGTACGTC. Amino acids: CASSLPSGRGREPYEQYV.

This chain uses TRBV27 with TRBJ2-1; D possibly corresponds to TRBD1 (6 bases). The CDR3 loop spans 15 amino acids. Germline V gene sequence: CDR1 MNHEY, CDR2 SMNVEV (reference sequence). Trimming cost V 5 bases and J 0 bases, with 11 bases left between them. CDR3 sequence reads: CASSRTASSYNEQFF. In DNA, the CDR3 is TGTGCCAGCAGTAGGACAGCTAGCTCCTACAATGAGCAGTTCTTC.

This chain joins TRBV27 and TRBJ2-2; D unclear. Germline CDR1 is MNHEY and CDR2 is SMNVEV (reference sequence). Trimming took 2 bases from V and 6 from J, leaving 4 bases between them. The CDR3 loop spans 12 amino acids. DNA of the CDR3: TGTGCCAGCAGTTTAAATGCCGGGGAGCTGTTTTTT. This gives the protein CASSLNAGELFF.

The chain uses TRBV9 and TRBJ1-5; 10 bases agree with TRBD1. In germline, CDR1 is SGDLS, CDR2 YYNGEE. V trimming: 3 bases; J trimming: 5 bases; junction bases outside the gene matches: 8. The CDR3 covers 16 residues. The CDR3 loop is CASSGPGQGMDQPQHF. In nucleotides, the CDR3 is TGTGCCAGCAGCGGACCGGGACAGGGGATGGATCAGCCCCAGCATTTT.

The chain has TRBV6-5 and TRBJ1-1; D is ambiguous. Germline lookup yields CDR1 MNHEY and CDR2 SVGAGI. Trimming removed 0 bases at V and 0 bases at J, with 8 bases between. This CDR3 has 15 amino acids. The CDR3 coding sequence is TGTGCCAGCAGTTACTCGCGGGTCATGAACACTGAAGCTTTCTTT. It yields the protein CASSYSRVMNTEAFF.

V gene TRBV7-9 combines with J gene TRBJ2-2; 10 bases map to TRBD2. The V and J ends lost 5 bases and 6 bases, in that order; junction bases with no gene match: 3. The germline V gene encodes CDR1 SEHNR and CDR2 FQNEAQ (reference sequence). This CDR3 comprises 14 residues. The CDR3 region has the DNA TGTGCCAGCAGCGAGCGGGGGGGCCCCGGGGAGCTGTTTTTT. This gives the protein CASSERGGPGELFF. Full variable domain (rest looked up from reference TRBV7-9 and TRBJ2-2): DTGVSQNPRHKITKRGQNVTFRCDPISEHNRLYWYRQTLGQGPEFLTYFQNEAQLEKSRLLSDRFSAERPKGSFSTLEIQRTEQGDSAMYLCASSERGGPGELFFGEGSRLTVL.

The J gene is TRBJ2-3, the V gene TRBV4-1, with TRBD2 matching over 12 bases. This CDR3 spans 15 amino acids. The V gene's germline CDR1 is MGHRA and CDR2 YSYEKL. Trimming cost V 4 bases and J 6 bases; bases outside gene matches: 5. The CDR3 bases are TGCGCCAGCAGCCCTCGGACTAGCGGGGTTGATACGCAGTATTTT. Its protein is CASSPRTSGVDTQYF.

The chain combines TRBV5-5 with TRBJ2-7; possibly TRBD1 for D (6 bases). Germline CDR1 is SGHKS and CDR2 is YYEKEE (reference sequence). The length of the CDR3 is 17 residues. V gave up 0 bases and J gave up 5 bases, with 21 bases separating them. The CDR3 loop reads CASSLVGAQGRGHEQYF. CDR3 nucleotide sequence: TGTGCCAGCAGCTTGGTGGGGGCACAGGGTCGAGGCCACGAGCAGTACTTC.

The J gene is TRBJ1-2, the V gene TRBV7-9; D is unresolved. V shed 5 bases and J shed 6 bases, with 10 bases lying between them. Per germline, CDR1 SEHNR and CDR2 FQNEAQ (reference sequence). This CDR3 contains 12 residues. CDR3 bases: TGTGCCAGCAGCCAGGACGTAAATGGCTACACCTTC. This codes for CASSQDVNGYTF.

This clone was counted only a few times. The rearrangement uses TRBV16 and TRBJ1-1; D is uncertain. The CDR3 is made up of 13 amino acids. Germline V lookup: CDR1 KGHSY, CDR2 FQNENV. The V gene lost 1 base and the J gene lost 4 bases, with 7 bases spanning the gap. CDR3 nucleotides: TGTGCCAGCAGCCAATTAAGTGGCACTGAAGCTTTCTTT. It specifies CASSQLSGTEAFF.